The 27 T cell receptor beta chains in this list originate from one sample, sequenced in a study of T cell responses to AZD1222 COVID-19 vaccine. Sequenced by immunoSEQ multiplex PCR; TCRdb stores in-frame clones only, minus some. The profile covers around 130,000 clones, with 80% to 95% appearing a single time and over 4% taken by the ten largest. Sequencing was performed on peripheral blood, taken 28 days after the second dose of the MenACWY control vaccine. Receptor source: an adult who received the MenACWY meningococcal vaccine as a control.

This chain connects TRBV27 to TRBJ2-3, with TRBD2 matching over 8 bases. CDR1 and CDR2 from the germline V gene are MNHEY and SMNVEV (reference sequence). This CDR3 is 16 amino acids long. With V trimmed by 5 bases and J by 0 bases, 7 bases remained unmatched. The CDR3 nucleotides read TGTGCCAGCAGTCTAATCGGGGGGGTGAGCACAGATACGCAGTATTTT. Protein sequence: CASSLIGGVSTDTQYF.

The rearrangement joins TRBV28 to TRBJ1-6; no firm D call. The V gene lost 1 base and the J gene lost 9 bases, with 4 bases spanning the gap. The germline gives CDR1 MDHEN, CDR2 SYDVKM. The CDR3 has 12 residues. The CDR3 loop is CASSLSSSPLHF. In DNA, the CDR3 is TGTGCCAGCAGTTTATCCTCTTCACCCCTCCACTTT.

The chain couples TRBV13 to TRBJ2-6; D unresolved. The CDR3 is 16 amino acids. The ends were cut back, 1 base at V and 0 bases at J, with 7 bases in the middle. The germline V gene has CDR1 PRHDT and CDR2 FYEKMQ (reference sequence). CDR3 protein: CASSLEQISGANVLTF. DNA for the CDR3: TGTGCCAGCAGCTTAGAACAGATCTCTGGGGCCAACGTCCTGACTTTC.

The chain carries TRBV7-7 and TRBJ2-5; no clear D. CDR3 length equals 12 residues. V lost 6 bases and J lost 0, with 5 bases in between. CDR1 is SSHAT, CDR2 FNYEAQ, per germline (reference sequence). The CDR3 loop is CASSQDQETQYF. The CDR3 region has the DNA TGTGCCAGCAGTCAAGACCAAGAGACCCAGTACTTC.

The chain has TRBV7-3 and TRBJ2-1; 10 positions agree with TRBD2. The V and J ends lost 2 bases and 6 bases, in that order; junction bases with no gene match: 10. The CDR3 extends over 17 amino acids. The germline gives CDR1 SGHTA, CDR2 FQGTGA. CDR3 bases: TGTGCCAGCAGCTTAGTTCATTCGAGCGGGAGGGCCAATGAGCAGTTCTTC. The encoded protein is CASSLVHSSGRANEQFF.

The CDR3 loop reads CASSVPRDRTEETQYF. The CDR3 DNA sequence: TGTGCCAGCAGCGTCCCCCGGGACAGGACAGAAGAGACCCAGTACTTC. The chain joins TRBV7-2 to TRBJ2-5; 8 bases are a match to TRBD1. Losses at the gene ends were 5 bases for V and 3 bases for J; bases not matched to a gene: 11. Germline CDR1 SGHTA, CDR2 FQGNSA. CDR3 size: 16 residues.

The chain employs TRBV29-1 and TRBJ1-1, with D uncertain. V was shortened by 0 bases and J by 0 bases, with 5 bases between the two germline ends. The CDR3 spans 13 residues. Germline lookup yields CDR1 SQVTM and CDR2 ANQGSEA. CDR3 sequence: CSVEDWVNTEAFF. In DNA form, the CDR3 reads TGCAGCGTTGAAGATTGGGTGAACACTGAAGCTTTCTTT.

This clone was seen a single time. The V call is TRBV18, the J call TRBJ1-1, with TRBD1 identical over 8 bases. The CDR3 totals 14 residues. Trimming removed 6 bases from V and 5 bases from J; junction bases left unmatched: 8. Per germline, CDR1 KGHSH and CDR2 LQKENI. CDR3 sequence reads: CASSQTGGITEAFF. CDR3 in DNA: TGTGCCAGCTCGCAAACAGGGGGAATAACTGAAGCTTTCTTT.

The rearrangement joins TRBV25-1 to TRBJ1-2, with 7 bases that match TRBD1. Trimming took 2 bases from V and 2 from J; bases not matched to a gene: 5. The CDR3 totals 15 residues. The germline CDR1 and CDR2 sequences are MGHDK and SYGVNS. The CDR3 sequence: CASSELRDSNYGYTF. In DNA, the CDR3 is TGTGCCAGCAGTGAACTCCGGGACAGCAACTATGGCTACACCTTC.

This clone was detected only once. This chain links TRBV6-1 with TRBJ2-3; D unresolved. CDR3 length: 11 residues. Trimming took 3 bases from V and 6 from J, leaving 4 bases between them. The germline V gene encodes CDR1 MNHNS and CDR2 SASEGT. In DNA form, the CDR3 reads TGTGCCAGCAGTGATTGGGATACGCAGTATTTT. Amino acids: CASSDWDTQYF.

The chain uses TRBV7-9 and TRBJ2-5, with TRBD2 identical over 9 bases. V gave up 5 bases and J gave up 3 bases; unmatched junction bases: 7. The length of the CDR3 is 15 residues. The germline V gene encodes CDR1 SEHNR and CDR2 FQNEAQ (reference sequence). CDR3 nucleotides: TGTGCCAGCAGCATACCTAGGACTAGCGAAGAGACCCAGTACTTC. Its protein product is CASSIPRTSEETQYF.

DNA for the CDR3: TGTGCCAGTAGGCAGGGAGGTAGCAATCAGCCCCAGCATTTT. Protein: CASRQGGSNQPQHF. The gene calls are TRBV19 and TRBJ1-5; D possibly corresponds to TRBD1 (5 bases). The CDR3 contains 14 residues. Germline lookup yields CDR1 LNHDA and CDR2 SQIVND (reference sequence). Trimming took off 6 bases at V and 0 bases at J, with 9 bases between the two ends.

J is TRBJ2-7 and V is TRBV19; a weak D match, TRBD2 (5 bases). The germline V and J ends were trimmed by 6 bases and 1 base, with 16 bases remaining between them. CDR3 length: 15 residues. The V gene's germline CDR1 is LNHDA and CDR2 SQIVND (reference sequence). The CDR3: CASREVGGSSYEQYF. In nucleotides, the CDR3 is TGTGCCAGTAGGGAGGTCGGCGGCTCTTCCTACGAGCAGTACTTC. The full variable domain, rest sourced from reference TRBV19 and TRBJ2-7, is DGGITQSPKYLFRKEGQNVTLSCEQNLNHDAMYWYRQDPGQGLRLIYYSQIVNDFQKGDIAEGYSVSREKKESFPLTVTSAQKNPTAFYLCASREVGGSSYEQYFGPGTRLTVT.

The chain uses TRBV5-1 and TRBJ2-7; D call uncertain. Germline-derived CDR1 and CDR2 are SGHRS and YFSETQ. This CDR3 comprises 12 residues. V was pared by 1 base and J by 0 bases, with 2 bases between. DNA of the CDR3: TGCGCCAGCAGCTTGAACTCCTACGAGCAGTACTTC. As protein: CASSLNSYEQYF.

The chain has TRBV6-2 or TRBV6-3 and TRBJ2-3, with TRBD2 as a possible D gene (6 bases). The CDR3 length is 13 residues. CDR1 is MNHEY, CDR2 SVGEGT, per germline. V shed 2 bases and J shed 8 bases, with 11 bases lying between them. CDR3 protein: CASSYGRSGTQYF. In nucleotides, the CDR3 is TGTGCCAGCAGTTACGGGCGTAGCGGTACGCAGTATTTT.

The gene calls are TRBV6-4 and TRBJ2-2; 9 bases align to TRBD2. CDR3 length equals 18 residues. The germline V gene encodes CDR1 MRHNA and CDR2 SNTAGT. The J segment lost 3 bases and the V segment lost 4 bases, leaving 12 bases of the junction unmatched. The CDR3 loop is CASSGSPYPSGDTGELFF. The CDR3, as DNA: TGTGCCAGCAGTGGATCGCCATATCCTAGCGGGGACACCGGGGAGCTGTTTTTT.

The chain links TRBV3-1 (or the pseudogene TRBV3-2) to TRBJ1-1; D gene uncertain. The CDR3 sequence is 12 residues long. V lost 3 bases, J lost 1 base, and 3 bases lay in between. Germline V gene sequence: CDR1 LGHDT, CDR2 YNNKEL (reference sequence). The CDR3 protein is CASSHRNTEAFF. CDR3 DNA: TGTGCCAGCAGCCATAGGAACACTGAAGCTTTCTTT.

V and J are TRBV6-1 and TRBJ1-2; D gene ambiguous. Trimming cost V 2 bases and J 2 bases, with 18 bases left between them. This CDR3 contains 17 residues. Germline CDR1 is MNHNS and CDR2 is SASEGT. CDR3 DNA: TGTGCCAGCAGTGAAATATATTTAGGCAAATTCAACTATGGCTACACCTTC. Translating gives CASSEIYLGKFNYGYTF.

The CDR3 DNA reads as TGTGCCAGCAGCTTACCGGGACTCTATGGCTACACCTTC. This gives the protein CASSLPGLYGYTF. The gene calls are TRBV7-2 and TRBJ1-2; tentatively, D is TRBD1 (5 bases). Trimming took 2 bases from V and 4 from J, leaving 8 bases between them. Germline CDR1 is SGHTA and CDR2 is FQGNSA. The CDR3 runs to 13 residues.

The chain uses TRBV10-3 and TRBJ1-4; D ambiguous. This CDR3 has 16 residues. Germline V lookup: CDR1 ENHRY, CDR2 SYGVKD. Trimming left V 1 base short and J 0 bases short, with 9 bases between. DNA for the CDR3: TGTGCCATCAGTGAGTTGGACGTTGCAACTAATGAAAAACTGTTTTTT. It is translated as CAISELDVATNEKLFF.

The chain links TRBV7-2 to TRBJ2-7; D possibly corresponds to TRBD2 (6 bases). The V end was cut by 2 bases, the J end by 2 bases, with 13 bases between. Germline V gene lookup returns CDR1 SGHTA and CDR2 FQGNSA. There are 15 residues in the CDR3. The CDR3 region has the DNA TGTGCCAGCAGCTTATATCGGGACTCCACCTACGAGCAGTACTTC. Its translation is CASSLYRDSTYEQYF.

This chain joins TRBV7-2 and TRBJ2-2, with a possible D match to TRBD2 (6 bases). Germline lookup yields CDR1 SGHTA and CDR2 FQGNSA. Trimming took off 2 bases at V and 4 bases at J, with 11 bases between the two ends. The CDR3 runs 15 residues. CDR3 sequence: CASSLRDSGTGELFF. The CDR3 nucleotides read TGTGCCAGCAGCTTAAGGGACTCCGGCACCGGGGAGCTGTTTTTT. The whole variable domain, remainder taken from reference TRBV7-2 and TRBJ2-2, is GAGVSQSPSNKVTEKGKDVELRCDPISGHTALYWYRQSLGQGLEFLIYFQGNSAPDKSGLPSDRFSAERTGGSVSTLTIQRTQQEDSAVYLCASSLRDSGTGELFFGEGSRLTVL.

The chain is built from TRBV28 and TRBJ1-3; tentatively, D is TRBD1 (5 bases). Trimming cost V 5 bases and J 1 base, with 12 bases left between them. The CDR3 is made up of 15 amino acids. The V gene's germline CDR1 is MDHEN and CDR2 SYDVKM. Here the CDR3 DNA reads TGTGCCAGCAGTGGGGACCGGAGGTCTGGAAACACCATATATTTT. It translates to CASSGDRRSGNTIYF.

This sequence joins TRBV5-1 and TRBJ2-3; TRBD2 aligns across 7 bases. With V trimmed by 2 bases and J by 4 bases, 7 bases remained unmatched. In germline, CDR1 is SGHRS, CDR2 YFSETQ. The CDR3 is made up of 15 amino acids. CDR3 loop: CASSFGGRGSDTQYF. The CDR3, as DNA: TGCGCCAGCAGCTTTGGCGGGAGAGGATCAGATACGCAGTATTTT.

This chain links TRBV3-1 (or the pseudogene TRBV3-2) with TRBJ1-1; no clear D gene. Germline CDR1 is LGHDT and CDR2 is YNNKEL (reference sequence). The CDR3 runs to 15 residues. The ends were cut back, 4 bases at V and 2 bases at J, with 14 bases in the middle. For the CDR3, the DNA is TGTGCCAGCAGCCCTGGATTCTGGGGAAACACTGAAGCTTTCTTT. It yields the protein CASSPGFWGNTEAFF.

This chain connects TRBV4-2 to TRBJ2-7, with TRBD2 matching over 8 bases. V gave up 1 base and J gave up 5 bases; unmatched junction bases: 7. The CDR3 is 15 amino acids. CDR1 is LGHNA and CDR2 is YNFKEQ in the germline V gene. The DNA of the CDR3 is TGTGCCAGCAGCCAAGTAGGGCCGGGGGGGGACGAGCAGTACTTC. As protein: CASSQVGPGGDEQYF.

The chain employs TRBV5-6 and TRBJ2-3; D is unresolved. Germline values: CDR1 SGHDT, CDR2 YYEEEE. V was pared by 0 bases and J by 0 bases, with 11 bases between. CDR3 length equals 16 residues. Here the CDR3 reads CASSLALHTSTDTQYF. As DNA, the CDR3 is TGTGCCAGCAGCTTGGCCTTGCACACTAGCACAGATACGCAGTATTTT.